This T cell receptor (beta chain) was found in a study of blood T cell repertoires in COVID-19. Study in general: Samples taken during acute and convalescent COVID-19 were collected in the United States, Italy and Spain. T cells, B-cell-depleted T cells, or PBMCs provided the cDNA or gDNA that served as material.

Authors' data handling: Amplification of reference gene primers provided the estimated nucleated cell counts. The data were produced by immunoSEQ multiplex PCR, yet TCRdb's version contains in-frame clones alone and is incomplete. V and J calls and clone size are copied from that table; D and trimming were computed from the DNA. The sample consists of roughly 55,000 clones, over 70% of them appearing once. This clone was detected only a few times. There are 15 residues in the CDR3. V was shortened by 6 bases and J by 5 bases, with 19 bases between the two germline ends. Per germline, CDR1 MNHEY and CDR2 SMNVEV (reference sequence).

This clonotype was sampled from a human donor with active or convalescent COVID-19. The donor label of this sample is uncertain. Sequenced input: peripheral blood. The genes are TRBV27 and TRBJ1-1, with D possibly matching TRBD1 (6 bases). The CDR3: CASRAPGAGGTEAFF. DNA of the CDR3: TGTGCCAGCAGGGCCCCGGGGGCGGGGGGGACTGAAGCTTTCTTT.